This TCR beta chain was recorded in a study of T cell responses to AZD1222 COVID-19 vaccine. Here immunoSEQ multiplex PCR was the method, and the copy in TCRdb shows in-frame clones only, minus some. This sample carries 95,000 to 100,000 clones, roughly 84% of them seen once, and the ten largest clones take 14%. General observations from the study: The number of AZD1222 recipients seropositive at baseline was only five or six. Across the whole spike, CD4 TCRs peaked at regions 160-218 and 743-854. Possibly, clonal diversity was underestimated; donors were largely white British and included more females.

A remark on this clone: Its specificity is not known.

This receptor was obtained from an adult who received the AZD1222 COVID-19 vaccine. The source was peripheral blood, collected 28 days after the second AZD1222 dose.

CDR3 DNA: TGTGCCAGCAGCTATACAGGGGAGGATGGCTACACCTTC. Protein product: CASSYTGEDGYTF. V is TRBV7-9 and J is TRBJ1-2; the match to TRBD1 covers 7 bases. The CDR3 loop spans 13 amino acids. V lost 4 bases to trimming and J lost 6 bases; unmatched junction nucleotides: 5. The germline V gene encodes CDR1 SEHNR and CDR2 FQNEAQ (reference sequence). Using reference TRBV7-9 and TRBJ1-2 for the parts outside the CDR3, the full variable domain is DTGVSQNPRHKITKRGQNVTFRCDPISEHNRLYWYRQTLGQGPEFLTYFQNEAQLEKSRLLSDRFSAERPKGSFSTLEIQRTEQGDSAMYLCASSYTGEDGYTFGSGTRLTVV.